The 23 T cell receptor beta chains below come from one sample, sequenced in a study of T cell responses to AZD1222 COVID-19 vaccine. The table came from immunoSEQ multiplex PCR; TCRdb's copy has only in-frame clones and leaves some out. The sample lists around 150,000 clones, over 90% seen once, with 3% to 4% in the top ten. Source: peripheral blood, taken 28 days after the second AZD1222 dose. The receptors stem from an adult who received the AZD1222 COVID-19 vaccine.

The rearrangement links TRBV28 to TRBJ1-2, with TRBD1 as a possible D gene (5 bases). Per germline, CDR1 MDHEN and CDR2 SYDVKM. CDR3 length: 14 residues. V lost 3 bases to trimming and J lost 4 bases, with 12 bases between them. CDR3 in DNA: TGTGCCAGCAGTTTTAGTGGGCAGGGCTATGGCTACACCTTC. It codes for CASSFSGQGYGYTF.

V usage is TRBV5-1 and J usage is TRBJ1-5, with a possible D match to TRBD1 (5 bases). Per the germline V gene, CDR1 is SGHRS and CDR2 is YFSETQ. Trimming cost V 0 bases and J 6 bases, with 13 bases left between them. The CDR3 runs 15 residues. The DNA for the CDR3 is TGCGCCAGCAGCTTGGAGTCCGGGGGGGGTCAGCCCCAGCATTTT. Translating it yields CASSLESGGGQPQHF.

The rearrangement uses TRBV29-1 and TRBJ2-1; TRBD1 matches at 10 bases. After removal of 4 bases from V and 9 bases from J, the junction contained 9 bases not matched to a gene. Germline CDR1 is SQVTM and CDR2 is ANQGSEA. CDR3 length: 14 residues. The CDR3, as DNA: TGCAGCGTTGCGGACAGGGGGTACGTAGGTGAGCAGTTCTTC. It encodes CSVADRGYVGEQFF.

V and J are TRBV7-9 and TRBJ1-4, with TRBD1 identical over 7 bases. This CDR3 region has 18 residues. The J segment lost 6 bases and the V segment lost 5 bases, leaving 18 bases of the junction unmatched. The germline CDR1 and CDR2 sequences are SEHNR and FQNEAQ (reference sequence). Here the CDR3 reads CASSRPITRGQLDEKLFF. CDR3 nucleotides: TGTGCCAGCAGCCGGCCAATTACTCGGGGACAGCTGGATGAAAAACTGTTTTTT.

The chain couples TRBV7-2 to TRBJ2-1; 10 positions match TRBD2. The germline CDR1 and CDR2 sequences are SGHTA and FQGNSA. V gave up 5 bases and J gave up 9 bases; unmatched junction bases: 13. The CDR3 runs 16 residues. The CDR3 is CASSPPGLATVGEQFF. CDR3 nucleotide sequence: TGTGCCAGCAGCCCACCGGGACTAGCGACTGTCGGTGAGCAGTTCTTC.

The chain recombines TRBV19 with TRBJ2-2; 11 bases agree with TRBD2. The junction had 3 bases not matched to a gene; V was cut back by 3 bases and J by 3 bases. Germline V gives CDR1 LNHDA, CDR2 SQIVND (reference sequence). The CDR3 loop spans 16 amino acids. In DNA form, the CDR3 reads TGTGCCAGTAGTATCTTTAGCGGGAGGGACACCGGGGAGCTGTTTTTT. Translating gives CASSIFSGRDTGELFF.

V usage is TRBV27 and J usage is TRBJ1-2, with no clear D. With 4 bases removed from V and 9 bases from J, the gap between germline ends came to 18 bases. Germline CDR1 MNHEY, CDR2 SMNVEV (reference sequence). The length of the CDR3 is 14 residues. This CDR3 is CASSSSQRSGSYTF. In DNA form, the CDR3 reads TGTGCCAGCAGTTCCTCCCAACGAAGCGGTAGCTACACCTTC.

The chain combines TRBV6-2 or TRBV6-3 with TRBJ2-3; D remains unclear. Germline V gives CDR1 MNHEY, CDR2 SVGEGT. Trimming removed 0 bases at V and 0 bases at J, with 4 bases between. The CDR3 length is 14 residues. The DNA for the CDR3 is TGTGCCAGCAGTTACTCGACTAGCACAGATACGCAGTATTTT. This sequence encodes CASSYSTSTDTQYF.

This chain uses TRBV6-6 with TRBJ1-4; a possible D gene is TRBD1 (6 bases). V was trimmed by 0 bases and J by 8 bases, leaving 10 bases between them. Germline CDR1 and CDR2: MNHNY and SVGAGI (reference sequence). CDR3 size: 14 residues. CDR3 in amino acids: CASSYSRQGEKLFF. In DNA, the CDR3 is TGTGCCAGCAGTTACTCGAGGCAGGGGGAAAAACTGTTTTTT.

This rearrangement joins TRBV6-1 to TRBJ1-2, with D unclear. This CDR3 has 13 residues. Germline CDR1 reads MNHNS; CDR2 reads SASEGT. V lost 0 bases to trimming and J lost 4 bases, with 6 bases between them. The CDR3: CASSEARFYGYTF. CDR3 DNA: TGTGCCAGCAGTGAAGCCAGATTCTATGGCTACACCTTC.

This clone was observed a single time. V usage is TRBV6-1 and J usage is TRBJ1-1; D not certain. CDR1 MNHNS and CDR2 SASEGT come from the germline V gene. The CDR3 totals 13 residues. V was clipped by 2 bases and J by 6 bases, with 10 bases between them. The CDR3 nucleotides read TGTGCCAGCAGTGAATTTCGCGGGGCTGAAGCTTTCTTT. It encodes CASSEFRGAEAFF.

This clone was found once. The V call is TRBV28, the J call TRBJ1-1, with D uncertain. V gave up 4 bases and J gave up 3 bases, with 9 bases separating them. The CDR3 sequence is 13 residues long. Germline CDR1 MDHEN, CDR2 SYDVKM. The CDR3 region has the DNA TGTGCCAGCAGTTCCAGGTGGGACACTGAAGCTTTCTTT. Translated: CASSSRWDTEAFF.

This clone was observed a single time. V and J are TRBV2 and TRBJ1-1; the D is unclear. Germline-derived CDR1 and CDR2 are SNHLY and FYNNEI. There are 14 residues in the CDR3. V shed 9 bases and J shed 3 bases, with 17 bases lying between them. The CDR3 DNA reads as TGTGCCAGAATGACACCCGGCGGGCACACTGAAGCTTTCTTT. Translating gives CARMTPGGHTEAFF.

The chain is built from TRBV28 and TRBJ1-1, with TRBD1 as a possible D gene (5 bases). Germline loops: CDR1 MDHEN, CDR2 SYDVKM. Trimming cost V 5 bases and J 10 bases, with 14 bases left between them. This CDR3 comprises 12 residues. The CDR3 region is CASSPPGRGAFF. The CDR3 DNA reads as TGTGCCAGCAGTCCGCCGGGGAGGGGAGCTTTCTTT.

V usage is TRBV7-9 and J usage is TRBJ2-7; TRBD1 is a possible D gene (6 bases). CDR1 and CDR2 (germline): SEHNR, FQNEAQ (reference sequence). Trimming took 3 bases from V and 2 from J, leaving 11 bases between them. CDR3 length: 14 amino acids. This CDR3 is CASSFSTGTYEQYF. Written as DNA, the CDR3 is TGTGCCAGCAGCTTTTCCACAGGGACCTACGAGCAGTACTTC.

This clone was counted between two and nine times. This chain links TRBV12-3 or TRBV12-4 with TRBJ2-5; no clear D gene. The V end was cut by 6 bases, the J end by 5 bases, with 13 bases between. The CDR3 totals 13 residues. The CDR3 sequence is CASSSNRWETQYF. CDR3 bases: TGTGCCAGCAGCTCGAACAGATGGGAGACCCAGTACTTC.

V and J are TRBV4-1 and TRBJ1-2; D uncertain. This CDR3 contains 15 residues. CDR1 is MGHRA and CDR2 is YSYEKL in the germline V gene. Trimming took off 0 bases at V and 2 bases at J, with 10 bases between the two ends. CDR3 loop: CASSQEAQPNYGYTF. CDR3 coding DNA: TGCGCCAGCAGCCAAGAAGCACAGCCAAACTATGGCTACACCTTC.

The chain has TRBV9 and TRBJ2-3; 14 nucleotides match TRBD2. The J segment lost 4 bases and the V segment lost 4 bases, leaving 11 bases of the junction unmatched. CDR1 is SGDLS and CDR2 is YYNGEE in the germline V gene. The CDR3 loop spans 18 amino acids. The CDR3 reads CASSPTSGRARVPDTQYF. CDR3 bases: TGTGCCAGCAGCCCGACTAGCGGGAGGGCCCGGGTTCCAGATACGCAGTATTTT.

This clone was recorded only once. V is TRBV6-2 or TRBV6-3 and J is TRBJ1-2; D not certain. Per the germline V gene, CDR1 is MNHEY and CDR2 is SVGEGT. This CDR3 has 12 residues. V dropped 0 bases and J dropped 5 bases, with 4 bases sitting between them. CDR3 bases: TGTGCCAGCAGTTACTCGGGTTATGGCTACACCTTC. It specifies CASSYSGYGYTF.

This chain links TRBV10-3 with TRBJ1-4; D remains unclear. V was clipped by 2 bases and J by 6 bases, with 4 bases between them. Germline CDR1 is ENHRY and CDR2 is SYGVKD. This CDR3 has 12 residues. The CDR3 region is CAISEAHEKLFF. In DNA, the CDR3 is TGTGCCATCAGTGAGGCACATGAAAAACTGTTTTTT.

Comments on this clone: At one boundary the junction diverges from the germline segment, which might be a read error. DNA for the CDR3: TGTGCCAGCAGCCAGAACCCGGGGAATCCGCCCCAGCATTTT. It is translated as CASSQNPGNPPQHF. The V gene is TRBV3-1 (or the pseudogene TRBV3-2), the J gene TRBJ1-5; D not resolved. The CDR3 is made up of 14 amino acids. Germline V lookup: CDR1 LGHDT, CDR2 YNNKEL (reference sequence).

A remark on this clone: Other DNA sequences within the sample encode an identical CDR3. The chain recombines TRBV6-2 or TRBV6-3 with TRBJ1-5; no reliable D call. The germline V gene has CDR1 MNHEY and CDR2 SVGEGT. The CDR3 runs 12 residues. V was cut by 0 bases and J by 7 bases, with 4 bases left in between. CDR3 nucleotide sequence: TGTGCCAGCAGTTACTCTCGGCAGCCCCAGCATTTT. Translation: CASSYSRQPQHF.

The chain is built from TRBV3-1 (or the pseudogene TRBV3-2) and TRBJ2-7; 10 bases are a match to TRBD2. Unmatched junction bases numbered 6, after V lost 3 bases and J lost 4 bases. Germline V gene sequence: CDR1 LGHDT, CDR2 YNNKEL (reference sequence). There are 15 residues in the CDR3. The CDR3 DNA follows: TGTGCCAGCAGCCAGGCGGCTAGCGGGAGTTACGAGCAGTACTTC. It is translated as CASSQAASGSYEQYF.